Below are 21 T cell receptor beta chains sequenced from a single sample in a study of blood T cells in healthy people across ages. Next came a second PCR, run for about 7 to 12 cycles, which used a sample-barcoded 5' primer along with a J-beta primer mix. TCRdb used MiXCR to reprocess the 5' RACE reads, holding one entry per CDR3 protein. In the table there are about 640,000 distinct CDR3 sequences, 25% to 35% of which are singletons. The material sequenced was blood. Receptor source: a woman of 80 years or more in good health.

In its sample, this clonotype was seen many times. The chain couples TRBV12-3 or TRBV12-4 to TRBJ1-1; D is uncertain. This CDR3 has 14 residues. The V and J ends lost 2 bases and 4 bases respectively, with 11 bases between them. The CDR3 loop is CASSLNVKSTEAFF. CDR3 bases: TGTGCCAGCAGTTTAAACGTCAAGAGCACTGAAGCTTTCTTT.

This clonotype was seen repeatedly, ten times or more. The chain links TRBV4-2 to TRBJ2-7, with D unclear. V lost 1 base, J lost 3 bases, and 10 bases lay in between. Germline V lookup: CDR1 LGHNA, CDR2 YNFKEQ. The CDR3 is 14 residues long. The CDR3 loop is CASSQGLGLYEQYF. Written as DNA, the CDR3 is TGTGCCAGCAGCCAAGGTTTAGGTCTCTACGAGCAGTACTTC.

This clonotype has only a few counts. The junction differs from germline at one of its ends, possibly a read error. The rearrangement uses TRBV5-1 and TRBJ1-3; no clear D. The CDR3 covers 14 residues. Germline CDR1 and CDR2: SGHRS and YFSETQ. The CDR3 reads CASGLSVSGNTIYF. Here the CDR3 DNA reads TGCGCCAGCGGCTTGAGTGTCTCTGGAAACACCATATATTTT.

This clonotype was detected many times. V is TRBV6-2 or TRBV6-3 and J is TRBJ2-7; TRBD2 matches 8 bases. Trimming removed 4 bases from V and 1 base from J; junction bases left unmatched: 15. This CDR3 has 18 amino acids. Germline V gene data show CDR1 as MNHEY and CDR2 as SVGEGT. The CDR3 region is CASSFGPSTSGLSYEQYF. As DNA, the CDR3 is TGTGCCAGCAGTTTTGGGCCGTCAACTAGCGGATTATCCTACGAGCAGTACTTC.

The table lists this clonotype with many counts. The rearrangement joins TRBV7-9 to TRBJ2-3; perhaps TRBD1 as D (5 bases). V lost 4 bases and J 2 bases, leaving 16 bases between the germline ends. The germline CDR1 and CDR2 sequences are SEHNR and FQNEAQ (reference sequence). The CDR3 contains 16 residues. CDR3 sequence reads: CASSSAARALTDTQYF. CDR3 DNA sequence: TGTGCCAGCAGCTCGGCGGCCAGGGCCCTCACAGATACGCAGTATTTT.

This clonotype has ten or more counts. The CDR3 loop is CATGGASGGQETQYF. Here the CDR3 DNA reads TGTGCCACCGGAGGGGCTAGCGGGGGACAAGAGACCCAGTACTTC. This chain connects TRBV24-1 to TRBJ2-5; TRBD2 matches at 10 bases. With 9 bases clipped from V and 2 bases from J, the junction kept 8 bases outside the gene matches. Germline V gene data show CDR1 as KGHDR and CDR2 as SFDVKD. The CDR3 runs to 15 residues.

This clonotype was picked up many times. The gene calls are TRBV5-1 and TRBJ1-1, with D unclear. V gave up 3 bases and J gave up 3 bases, with 9 bases separating them. The CDR3 runs to 13 residues. CDR1 is SGHRS and CDR2 is YFSETQ in the germline V gene. As DNA, the CDR3 is TGCGCCAGCAGCTCGTCGGCCGACACTGAAGCTTTCTTT. It encodes CASSSSADTEAFF. The full variable domain, in which reference TRBV5-1 and TRBJ1-1 provide the parts outside the CDR3, is KAGVTQTPRYLIKTRGQQVTLSCSPISGHRSVSWYQQTPGQGLQFLFEYFSETQRNKGNFPGRFSGRQFSNSRSEMNVSTLELGDSALYLCASSSSADTEAFFGQGTRLTVV.

This clonotype was seen only a few times. V is TRBV5-1 and J is TRBJ1-1; 9 positions agree with TRBD1. After removal of 0 bases from V and 7 bases from J, the junction contained 4 bases not matched to a gene. CDR1 is SGHRS, CDR2 YFSETQ, per germline. CDR3 length: 14 residues. The CDR3 bases are TGCGCCAGCAGCTTGGACAGGGGGCGGGATGAAGCTTTCTTT. Protein sequence: CASSLDRGRDEAFF.

The chain links TRBV5-1 to TRBJ2-4; 13 bases fit TRBD2. The DNA end lines up better with TRBJ2-7; the J call may be wrong. This CDR3 is 15 amino acids long. The germline V gene encodes CDR1 SGHRS and CDR2 YFSETQ. The CDR3 DNA reads as TGCGCCAGCAGCCCACTAGCGGGGGGGCCCTACGAGCAGTACGTC. This codes for CASSPLAGGPYEQYV.

This clonotype showed up just once. The DNA for the CDR3 is TGCAGTGCTAGGGTAGCGGGGAGAGGTGAGCAGTTCTTC. Its translation: CSARVAGRGEQFF. The chain carries TRBV20-1 and TRBJ2-1; 8 bases map to TRBD2. Per germline, CDR1 DFQATT and CDR2 SNEGSKA (reference sequence). CDR3 length: 13 amino acids. V shed 3 bases, J shed 9 bases, and the junction held 7 bases outside the gene matches.

Concerning this clonotype itself: A much larger clone is a single base away; this may be a read error. The rearrangement joins TRBV7-9 to TRBJ2-3; D is ambiguous. Germline loops: CDR1 SEHNR, CDR2 FQNEAQ (reference sequence). The CDR3 has 12 amino acids. CDR3 residues: CASTPGTDTRYF. DNA of the CDR3: TGTGCCAGCACCCCGGGTACAGATACGCGGTATTTT.

This clonotype was detected only a few times. The chain carries TRBV12-3 or TRBV12-4 and TRBJ2-2; D remains unclear. This CDR3 region has 14 residues. Trimming took 4 bases from V and 4 from J, leaving 10 bases between them. CDR3 bases: TGTGCCAGCAGTTCGACAAAGAGCACCGGGGAGCTGTTTTTT. Translated: CASSSTKSTGELFF.

The gene calls are TRBV7-6 and TRBJ1-5; no firm D call. Germline V gene lookup returns CDR1 SGHVS and CDR2 FNYEAQ. V lost 2 bases and J 5 bases, leaving 7 bases between the germline ends. The CDR3 consists of 13 residues. The CDR3 spells CASSLSADQPQHF. The CDR3, as DNA: TGTGCCAGCAGCTTATCTGCCGATCAGCCCCAGCATTTT. Using reference TRBV7-6 and TRBJ1-5 for the parts outside the CDR3, the full variable domain is GAGVSQSPRYKVTKRGQDVALRCDPISGHVSLYWYRQALGQGPEFLTYFNYEAQQDKSGLPNDRFSAERPEGSISTLTIQRTEQRDSAMYRCASSLSADQPQHFGDGTRLSIL.

A note on this clonotype: A read error may be the cause here, since a much bigger clone is one base away. The V call is TRBV30, the J call TRBJ1-2; D unresolved. Per germline, CDR1 GTSNPN and CDR2 SVGIG (reference sequence). CDR3 length equals 13 residues. The CDR3 DNA sequence: TGTGCCCGGAGTCCTAACCCAGGTGATGGCTACACCTTC. Amino acids: CARSPNPGDGYTF. The entire variable domain, with the rest obtained from reference TRBV30 and TRBJ1-2, is as follows: SQTIHQWPATLVQPVGSPLSLECTVEGTSNPNLYWYRQAAGRGLQLLFYSVGIGQISSEVPQNLSASRPQDRQFILSSKKLLLSDSGFYLCARSPNPGDGYTFGSGTRLTVV.

This chain links TRBV5-1 with TRBJ2-1; TRBD2 matches 10 bases. The CDR3 is made up of 16 amino acids. From germline, CDR1 is SGHRS and CDR2 YFSETQ. Germline trimming cut 4 bases from V and 4 bases from J; bases unmatched to any gene: 8. The CDR3: CASSPTSGGDYNEQFF. For the CDR3, the DNA is TGCGCCAGCAGCCCAACAAGCGGGGGGGATTACAATGAGCAGTTCTTC.

This clonotype has a count of ten or more. V gene TRBV28 combines with J gene TRBJ2-5; D unclear. The CDR3 length is 14 residues. CDR1 is MDHEN, CDR2 SYDVKM, per germline. Trimming cost V 3 bases and J 4 bases, with 12 bases left between them. CDR3 region: CASSFRPLGETQYF. DNA of the CDR3: TGTGCCAGCAGTTTCCGACCGCTAGGAGAGACCCAGTACTTC.

This clonotype was seen ten or more times. This chain joins TRBV24-1 and TRBJ2-5; 7 bases are shared with TRBD2. The CDR3 covers 15 residues. The germline V gene has CDR1 KGHDR and CDR2 SFDVKD. The trim removed 3 bases at V and 1 base at J, leaving 4 bases unmatched. The CDR3 loop is CATSDRGLRQETQYF. CDR3 nucleotides: TGTGCCACCAGTGATCGGGGACTACGCCAAGAGACCCAGTACTTC.

This clonotype was detected a few times. The V and J genes are TRBV30 and TRBJ1-6, with D hard to call. The germline V gene has CDR1 GTSNPN and CDR2 SVGIG (reference sequence). The CDR3 is 13 amino acids. Trimming pared 3 bases from V and 8 bases from J, leaving 11 bases between. CDR3 DNA sequence: TGTGCCTGGAGGAAAGGCTGGGATTCACCCCTCCACTTT. Its translation: CAWRKGWDSPLHF.

This clonotype was found many times. The CDR3 loop reads CASSELRGGYTF. The CDR3 DNA reads as TGTGCCAGCAGTGAATTAAGGGGTGGCTACACCTTC. The chain joins TRBV6-1 to TRBJ1-2; D may be TRBD1 (5 bases). Germline V CDR1 and CDR2: MNHNS, SASEGT. Trimming removed 2 bases at V and 7 bases at J, with 8 bases between. CDR3 length: 12 amino acids.

V usage is TRBV9 and J usage is TRBJ2-5; D call uncertain. Per germline, CDR1 SGDLS and CDR2 YYNGEE. The CDR3 contains 17 residues. The V end lost 3 bases, the J end lost 13 bases, and 31 bases lay between the germline ends. The CDR3 DNA reads as TGTGCCAGCAGCGCCCGAGGAGATTCACCTCAAAGGCAAAATGGGTACTTC. This sequence encodes CASSARGDSPQRQNGYF.

This clonotype has at least ten counts. The chain's CDR3 is CASSPQARPSSYEQYF. The CDR3 DNA reads TGTGCCAGCAGCCCCCAGGCTCGACCGAGCTCCTACGAGCAGTACTTC. This chain joins TRBV7-3 and TRBJ2-7; D remains unclear. The V gene's germline CDR1 is SGHTA and CDR2 FQGTGA. The CDR3 has 16 amino acids. The ends were cut back, 5 bases at V and 0 bases at J, with 17 bases in the middle.